This T cell receptor (beta chain) is drawn from a study of blood T cell repertoires in COVID-19. Overall study: The United States, Italy and Spain supplied acute and convalescent COVID-19 samples. PBMCs, B-cell-depleted T cells, or T cells provided the cDNA or gDNA that made up the material.

This clone has more than one count but fewer than ten. Per the authors' pipeline: Estimated nucleated cell counts came from reference gene primer amplification. Clones were read by immunoSEQ multiplex PCR, and TCRdb kept only the in-frame ones, dropping some. The V and J calls and clone size were taken over from that table, and D and trimming were inferred from the DNA. The table has around 260,000 clones, 84% seen once. The CDR3 loop spans 14 amino acids. CDR1 is LGHDT, CDR2 YNNKEL, per germline (reference sequence). V was shortened by 3 bases and J by 4 bases, with 12 bases between the two germline ends.

This TCR derives from a man in his 60s with acute or convalescent COVID-19. The sample was peripheral blood. The rearrangement joins TRBV3-1 (or the pseudogene TRBV3-2) to TRBJ2-5; possible D gene TRBD1, 6 bases. CDR3 protein: CASSHGTLAETQYF. The CDR3 coding sequence is TGTGCCAGCAGCCACGGGACACTGGCAGAGACCCAGTACTTC.